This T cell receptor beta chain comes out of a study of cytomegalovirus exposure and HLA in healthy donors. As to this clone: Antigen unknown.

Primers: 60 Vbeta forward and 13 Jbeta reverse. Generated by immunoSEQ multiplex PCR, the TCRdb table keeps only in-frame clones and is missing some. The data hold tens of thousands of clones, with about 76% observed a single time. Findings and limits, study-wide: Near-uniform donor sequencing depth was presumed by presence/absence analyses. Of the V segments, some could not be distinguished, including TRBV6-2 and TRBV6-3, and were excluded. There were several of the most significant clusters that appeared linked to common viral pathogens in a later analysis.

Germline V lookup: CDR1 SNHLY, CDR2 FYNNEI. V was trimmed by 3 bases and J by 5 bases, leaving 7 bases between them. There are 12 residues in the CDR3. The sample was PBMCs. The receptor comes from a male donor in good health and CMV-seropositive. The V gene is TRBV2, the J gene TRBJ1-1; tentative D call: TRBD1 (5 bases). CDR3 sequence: CASSDQGTEAFF. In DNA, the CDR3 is TGTGCCAGCAGTGACCAGGGAACTGAAGCTTTCTTT.